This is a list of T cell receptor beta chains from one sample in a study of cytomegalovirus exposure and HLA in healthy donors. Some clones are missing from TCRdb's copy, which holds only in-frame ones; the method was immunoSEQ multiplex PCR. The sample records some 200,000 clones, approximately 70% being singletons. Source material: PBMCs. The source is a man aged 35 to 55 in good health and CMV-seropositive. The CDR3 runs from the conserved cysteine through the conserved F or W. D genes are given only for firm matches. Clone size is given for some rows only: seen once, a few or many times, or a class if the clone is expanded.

DNA: TGTGCCAGCAGCTTACGGACAGAGTCTAACTATGGCTACACCTTC
CDR3: CASSLRTESNYGYTF
D: .
J: TRBJ1-2
V: TRBV7-8
size: few

DNA: TGCGCCAGCAGCCAAGATCTAGGGGCACTGAGAAATAATCAGCCCCAGCATTTT
CDR3: CASSQDLGALRNNQPQHF
D: .
J: TRBJ1-5
V: TRBV4-1
size: .

DNA: TGTGCCAGCAGTTTCTTCAGGGGCTACGAGCAGTACTTC
CDR3: CASSFFRGYEQYF
D: .
J: TRBJ2-7
V: TRBV27
size: .

DNA: TGTGCCAGCAGCCAAACAGGGATCGCCAAAAACATTCAGTACTTC
CDR3: CASSQTGIAKNIQYF
D: .
J: TRBJ2-4
V: TRBV11-1
size: .

DNA: TGTGCCAGCAGTACCGGGGAGACCCAGTACTTC
CDR3: CASSTGETQYF
D: .
J: TRBJ2-5
V: TRBV6-5
size: few

DNA: TGTGCCAGCACCTCCCGCGAGGGCCTTTATGGCTACACCTTC
CDR3: CASTSREGLYGYTF
D: .
J: TRBJ1-2
V: TRBV5-5
size: .

DNA: TGTGCCAGCAGCCGCAGCCCTGGACAGGATGTCGAAAAACTGTTTTTT
CDR3: CASSRSPGQDVEKLFF
D: TRBD1
J: TRBJ1-4
V: TRBV7-9
size: .

DNA: TGTGCCAGCAGTCTATCGGGGTCAGGCACAGATACGCAGTATTTT
CDR3: CASSLSGSGTDTQYF
D: .
J: TRBJ2-3
V: TRBV6-5
size: .

DNA: TGTGCCAGCAGCTTTTCGGACTTCTACAATGAGCAGTTCTTC
CDR3: CASSFSDFYNEQFF
D: .
J: TRBJ2-1
V: TRBV7-9
size: .

DNA: TGTGCCAGCAGCTTGTTGGTTGGGCAGTATAATTCACCCCTCCACTTT
CDR3: CASSLLVGQYNSPLHF
D: .
J: TRBJ1-6
V: TRBV5-6
size: .

DNA: TGTGCCGTAACAGGGGCACTGAACACTGAAGCTTTCTTT
CDR3: CAVTGALNTEAFF
D: TRBD1
J: TRBJ1-1
V: TRBV6-5
size: .

DNA: TGTGCCAGCAGCTACAGGGCCGGGGAGCTGTTTTTT
CDR3: CASSYRAGELFF
D: .
J: TRBJ2-2
V: TRBV13
size: few

DNA: TGTGCCAGCAGTGAAAAGGGGGCCTTAGCGTATCAGCCCCAGCATTTT
CDR3: CASSEKGALAYQPQHF
D: TRBD1
J: TRBJ1-5
V: TRBV6-1
size: .

DNA: TGCGCCAGCAGCTTCGAGCGGGGGTCCGGAAGGTCGGAGTTCTTC
CDR3: CASSFERGSGRSEFF
D: TRBD2
J: TRBJ2-1
V: TRBV5-1
size: .

DNA: TGTGCCAGCATTTCCTCCCCGGGACAGGCAACTAGCTACACCTTC
CDR3: CASISSPGQATSYTF
D: TRBD1
J: TRBJ1-2
V: TRBV6-1
size: .

DNA: TGTGCCAGCAGCTTAGAGTGGGGCCAGCCCCAGCATTTT
CDR3: CASSLEWGQPQHF
D: .
J: TRBJ1-5
V: TRBV11-2
size: .

DNA: TGTGCCAGCAGTTACACCACCAGGGGATCACCCCTCCACTTT
CDR3: CASSYTTRGSPLHF
D: .
J: TRBJ1-6
V: TRBV6-5
size: .

DNA: TGTGCCAGCCATTACCCCCAGGTGGTGAACTCTGGAAACACCATATATTTT
CDR3: CASHYPQVVNSGNTIYF
D: .
J: TRBJ1-3
V: TRBV27
size: few

DNA: TGTGCCAGCAGCTCCTCCCCCCCTGACAGGGGGTTTAACAATGAGCAGTTCTTC
CDR3: CASSSSPPDRGFNNEQFF
D: TRBD1
J: TRBJ2-1
V: TRBV7-2
size: .

DNA: TGTGCCAGCAGTTTTCCTAGCGGGGGATACAATGAGCAGTTCTTC
CDR3: CASSFPSGGYNEQFF
D: TRBD2
J: TRBJ2-1
V: TRBV28
size: .

DNA: TGTGCCAGCAGCACAGGCACTACTACGCAGTATTTT
CDR3: CASSTGTTTQYF
D: .
J: TRBJ2-3
V: TRBV11-3
size: .

DNA: TGTGCCAGCAGCTTATCCTTAGCGGGGGGGCCTTTAGAGACCCAGTACTTC
CDR3: CASSLSLAGGPLETQYF
D: TRBD2
J: TRBJ2-5
V: TRBV13
size: .

DNA: TGCGCCAGCAGCCAAGAGGGGCAGGGGACAGCCTACGAGCAGTACTTC
CDR3: CASSQEGQGTAYEQYF
D: TRBD1
J: TRBJ2-7
V: TRBV4-1
size: .

DNA: TGTGCCAGCAGTTACCAGCAGGGCACCTACGAGCAGTACTTC
CDR3: CASSYQQGTYEQYF
D: .
J: TRBJ2-7
V: TRBV6-5
size: .

DNA: TGCGCCAGCAGCTTGGACCTAGCGGGGAGGGAGACCCAGTACTTC
CDR3: CASSLDLAGRETQYF
D: TRBD2
J: TRBJ2-5
V: TRBV5-1
size: .

DNA: TGTGCCACCAGCAGGTCCGGAGGGGACCTTATTGTCGATGGCTACACCTTC
CDR3: CATSRSGGDLIVDGYTF
D: .
J: TRBJ1-2
V: TRBV15
size: .

DNA: TGTGCCAGCACCATGGGTAGGGGGCGAGGAGAGACCCAGTACTTC
CDR3: CASTMGRGRGETQYF
D: TRBD1
J: TRBJ2-5
V: TRBV27
size: .

DNA: TGTGCCAGCAGTTTAAACGGGGAGGGATCTAACTATGGCTACACCTTC
CDR3: CASSLNGEGSNYGYTF
D: .
J: TRBJ1-2
V: TRBV6-5
size: .

DNA: TGCAGCGGCACCGGGACAGGGGAGGGTGGCGTATTT
CDR3: CSGTGTGEGGVF
D: TRBD1
J: TRBJ1-1
V: TRBV29-1
size: .

DNA: TGTGCCAGCAGTTTACTAAATCAGCCCCAGCATTTT
CDR3: CASSLLNQPQHF
D: .
J: TRBJ1-5
V: TRBV28
size: few

DNA: TGCGCCAGCAGCTTGGCCCGGGGGGTCTACAATGAGCAGTTCTTC
CDR3: CASSLARGVYNEQFF
D: TRBD2
J: TRBJ2-1
V: TRBV5-1
size: .

DNA: TGTGCCATCAAGGACCTGACAGACTATGGCTACACCTTC
CDR3: CAIKDLTDYGYTF
D: .
J: TRBJ1-2
V: TRBV10-3
size: once

DNA: TGTGCCAGCAGCAACCCGGGACAGGGGGATACGCAGTATTTT
CDR3: CASSNPGQGDTQYF
D: TRBD1
J: TRBJ2-3
V: TRBV13
size: .

DNA: TGTGCCAGCAGCTTGACTCGGGAGGGGGCGAATGGCTACACCTTC
CDR3: CASSLTREGANGYTF
D: TRBD1
J: TRBJ1-2
V: TRBV5-5
size: .

DNA: TGTGCCAGTAGTTCTCGACTAGCGCCAAGCACAGATACGCAGTATTTT
CDR3: CASSSRLAPSTDTQYF
D: TRBD2
J: TRBJ2-3
V: TRBV19
size: .

DNA: TGTGCCAGCAGTTTAGAGGCGGGGTCCTTTAACATTCAGTACTTC
CDR3: CASSLEAGSFNIQYF
D: .
J: TRBJ2-4
V: TRBV28
size: .

DNA: TGTGCCAGCACCACCCCGGGGGGGCGTAACAATGAGCAGTTCTTC
CDR3: CASTTPGGRNNEQFF
D: TRBD2
J: TRBJ2-1
V: TRBV7-2
size: .

DNA: TGCAGCGTTGGGCCAGGACAAGGAGATACGCAGTATTTT
CDR3: CSVGPGQGDTQYF
D: .
J: TRBJ2-3
V: TRBV29-1
size: few

DNA: TGTGCCAGTAGTATAGACGGGGAAAGTTATCCCACGGACTTC
CDR3: CASSIDGESYPTDF
D: .
J: TRBJ2-7
V: TRBV19
size: .

DNA: TGTGCCAGCTCGTACCGCCGCGTGACAGGGGGCAATGAGCAGTTCTTC
CDR3: CASSYRRVTGGNEQFF
D: TRBD1
J: TRBJ2-1
V: TRBV18
size: .

DNA: TGTGCCAGCAGCCCCCGCCCAGCGGGGAGCACAGATACGCAGTATTTT
CDR3: CASSPRPAGSTDTQYF
D: TRBD2
J: TRBJ2-3
V: TRBV5-4
size: .

DNA: TGCGCCAGCGGTCCCGGCGACAGGGAAATACACGAGCAGTACTTC
CDR3: CASGPGDREIHEQYF
D: TRBD1
J: TRBJ2-7
V: TRBV5-1
size: .

DNA: TGTGCCAGCAGTTACGGCGGGGAGCCCTACGAGCAGTACTTC
CDR3: CASSYGGEPYEQYF
D: .
J: TRBJ2-7
V: TRBV6-6
size: once

DNA: TGTGCCAGCAGCTTGGACAGGGGGTATACCTACGAGCAGTACTTC
CDR3: CASSLDRGYTYEQYF
D: TRBD1
J: TRBJ2-7
V: TRBV5-8
size: .

DNA: TGTGCCAGCAGTTACTCGATAATGGGGGCCCACGAGCAGTACTTC
CDR3: CASSYSIMGAHEQYF
D: .
J: TRBJ2-7
V: TRBV6-5
size: .

DNA: TGTGCCAGCGGACAGACAGGGGTAAACACTGAAGCTTTCTTT
CDR3: CASGQTGVNTEAFF
D: TRBD1
J: TRBJ1-1
V: TRBV6-6
size: .

DNA: TGTGCCAGGGCATCCCAGGCAGCGGGCACCGGGGAGCTGTTTTTT
CDR3: CARASQAAGTGELFF
D: .
J: TRBJ2-2
V: TRBV2
size: .

DNA: TGTGCCAGCAGCTCGACAGGGGGCCGGGAGACCCAGTACTTC
CDR3: CASSSTGGRETQYF
D: TRBD1
J: TRBJ2-5
V: TRBV7-8
size: .

DNA: TGTGCCAGCAAGGGACAGGTGAATTCACCCCTCCACTTT
CDR3: CASKGQVNSPLHF
D: TRBD1
J: TRBJ1-6
V: TRBV13
size: .

DNA: TGTGCCAGCAGCTCCCAGGGGATCGGCGGCTACACCTTC
CDR3: CASSSQGIGGYTF
D: .
J: TRBJ1-2
V: TRBV5-4
size: .

DNA: TGTGCCAGCAGCCAGGACAGGTGGAACACTGAAGCTTTCTTT
CDR3: CASSQDRWNTEAFF
D: TRBD1
J: TRBJ1-1
V: TRBV4-2
size: .

DNA: TGTGCCAGCACTAGAAAAGGGGTTGCGACTGAAGCTTTCTTT
CDR3: CASTRKGVATEAFF
D: .
J: TRBJ1-1
V: TRBV6-1
size: .

DNA: TGTGCCAGCAGCTTACCGGGACAGGGGGCGAACAATCAGTACTTC
CDR3: CASSLPGQGANNQYF
D: TRBD1
J: TRBJ2-7
V: TRBV5-5
size: .

DNA: TGTGCCAGCAGTGTGGACAGCCACGAGTTTAACTATGGCTACACCTTC
CDR3: CASSVDSHEFNYGYTF
D: .
J: TRBJ1-2
V: TRBV2
size: .

DNA: TGTGCCAGTAGTATCGCGGGCTCCTACAATGAGCAGTTCTTC
CDR3: CASSIAGSYNEQFF
D: .
J: TRBJ2-1
V: TRBV19
size: few

DNA: TGCGCCAGCAGCTCCGGACTAGGAGGGACCCAGTACTTC
CDR3: CASSSGLGGTQYF
D: TRBD2
J: TRBJ2-5
V: TRBV7-7
size: .

DNA: TGTGCCAGCAGACCGGGACAGGGGAAAGCGAACACTGAAGCTTTCTTT
CDR3: CASRPGQGKANTEAFF
D: TRBD1
J: TRBJ1-1
V: TRBV7-9
size: .

DNA: TGTGCCAGCTCACCACTCATCAGGTACGCTTCCTACGAGCAGTACTTC
CDR3: CASSPLIRYASYEQYF
D: .
J: TRBJ2-7
V: TRBV18
size: .

DNA: TGTGCCAGCAGCTTCGGGGGGGACATAGGGCCCCAGCATTTT
CDR3: CASSFGGDIGPQHF
D: .
J: TRBJ1-5
V: TRBV7-2
size: .

DNA: TGTGCCAGCTCACCGCCGGACTCAATCAATGAGCAGTTCTTC
CDR3: CASSPPDSINEQFF
D: .
J: TRBJ2-1
V: TRBV18
size: .